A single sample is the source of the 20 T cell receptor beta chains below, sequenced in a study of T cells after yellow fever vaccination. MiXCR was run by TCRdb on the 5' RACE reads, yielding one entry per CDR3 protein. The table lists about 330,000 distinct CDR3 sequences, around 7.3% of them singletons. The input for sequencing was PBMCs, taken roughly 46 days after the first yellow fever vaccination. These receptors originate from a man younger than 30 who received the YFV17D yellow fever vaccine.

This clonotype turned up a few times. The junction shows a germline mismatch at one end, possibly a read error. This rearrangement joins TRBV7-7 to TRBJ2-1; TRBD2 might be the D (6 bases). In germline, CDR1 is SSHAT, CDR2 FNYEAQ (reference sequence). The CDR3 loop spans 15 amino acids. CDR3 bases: TGTGCTAGCAGCCCTTGGGCGCGCCGCGGGGATGAGCAGTTCTTC. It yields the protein CASSPWARRGDEQFF.

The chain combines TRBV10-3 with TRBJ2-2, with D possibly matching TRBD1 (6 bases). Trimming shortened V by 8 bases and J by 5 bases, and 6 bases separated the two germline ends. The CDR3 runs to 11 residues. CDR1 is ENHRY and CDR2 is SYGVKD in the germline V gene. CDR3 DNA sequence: TGTGCCATCCAGGGGACCGGGGAGCTGTTTTTT. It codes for CAIQGTGELFF.

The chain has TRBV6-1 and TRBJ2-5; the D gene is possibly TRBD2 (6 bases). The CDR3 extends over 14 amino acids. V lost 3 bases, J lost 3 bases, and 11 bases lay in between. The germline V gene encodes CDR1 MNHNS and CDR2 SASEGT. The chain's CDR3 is CASSERGQEETQYF. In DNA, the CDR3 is TGTGCCAGCAGTGAGCGGGGCCAGGAAGAGACCCAGTACTTC.

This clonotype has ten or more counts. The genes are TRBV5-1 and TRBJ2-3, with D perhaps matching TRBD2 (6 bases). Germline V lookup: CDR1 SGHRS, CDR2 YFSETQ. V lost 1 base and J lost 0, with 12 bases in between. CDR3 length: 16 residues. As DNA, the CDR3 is TGCGCCAGCAGCTTGCCGGGAGCCTCTAGCACAGATACGCAGTATTTT. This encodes CASSLPGASSTDTQYF.

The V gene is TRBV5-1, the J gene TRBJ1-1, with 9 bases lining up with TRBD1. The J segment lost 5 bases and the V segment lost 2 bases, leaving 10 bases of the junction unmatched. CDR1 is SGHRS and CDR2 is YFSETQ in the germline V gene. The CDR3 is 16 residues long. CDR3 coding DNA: TGCGCCAGCAGCTTAACGGACGGGACAGGGTGGACTGAAGCTTTCTTT. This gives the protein CASSLTDGTGWTEAFF.

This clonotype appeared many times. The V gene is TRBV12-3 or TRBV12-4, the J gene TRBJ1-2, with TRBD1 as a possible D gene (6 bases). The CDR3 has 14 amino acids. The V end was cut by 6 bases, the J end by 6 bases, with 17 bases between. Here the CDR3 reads CASSPGGGEHGYTF. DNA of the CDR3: TGTGCCAGCAGCCCGGGGGGGGGCGAACATGGCTACACCTTC.

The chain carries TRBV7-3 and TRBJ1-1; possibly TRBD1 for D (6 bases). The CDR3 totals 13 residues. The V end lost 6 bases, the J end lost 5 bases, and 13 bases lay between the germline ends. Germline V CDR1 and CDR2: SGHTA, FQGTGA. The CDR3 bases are TGTGCCAGCAGAGGAGGGGGGGGAACTGAAGCTTTCTTT. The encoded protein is CASRGGGGTEAFF.

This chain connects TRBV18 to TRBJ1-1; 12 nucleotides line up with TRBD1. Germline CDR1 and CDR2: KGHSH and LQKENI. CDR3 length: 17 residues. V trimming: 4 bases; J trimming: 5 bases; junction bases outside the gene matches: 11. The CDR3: CASSRSGTGGRNTEAFF. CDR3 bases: TGTGCCAGCTCACGATCCGGGACAGGGGGCAGAAATACTGAAGCTTTCTTT.

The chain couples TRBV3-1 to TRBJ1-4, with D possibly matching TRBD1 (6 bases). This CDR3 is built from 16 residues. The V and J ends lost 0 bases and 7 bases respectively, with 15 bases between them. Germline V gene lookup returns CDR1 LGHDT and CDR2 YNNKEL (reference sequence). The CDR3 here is CASSQDHPGAGEKLFF. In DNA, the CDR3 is TGTGCCAGCAGCCAAGATCATCCGGGGGCAGGTGAAAAACTGTTTTTT. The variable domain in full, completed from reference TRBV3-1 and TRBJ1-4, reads DTAVSQTPKYLVTQMGNDKSIKCEQNLGHDTMYWYKQDSKKFLKIMFSYNNKELIINETVPNRFSPKSPDKAHLNLHINSLELGDSAVYFCASSQDHPGAGEKLFFGSGTQLSVL.

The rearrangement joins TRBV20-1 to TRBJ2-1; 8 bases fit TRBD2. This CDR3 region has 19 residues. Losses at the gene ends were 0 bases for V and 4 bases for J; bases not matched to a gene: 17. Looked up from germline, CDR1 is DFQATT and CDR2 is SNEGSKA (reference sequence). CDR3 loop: CSARDLMWRGDFLYNEQFF. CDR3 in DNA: TGCAGTGCTAGAGATTTGATGTGGCGGGGGGACTTTTTGTACAATGAGCAGTTCTTC.

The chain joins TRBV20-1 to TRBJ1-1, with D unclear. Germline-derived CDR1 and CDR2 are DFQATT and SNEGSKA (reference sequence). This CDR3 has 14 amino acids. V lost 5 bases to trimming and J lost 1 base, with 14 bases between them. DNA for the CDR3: TGCAGTGCTCCCCAGACTAGCAAGAACACTGAAGCTTTCTTT. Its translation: CSAPQTSKNTEAFF.

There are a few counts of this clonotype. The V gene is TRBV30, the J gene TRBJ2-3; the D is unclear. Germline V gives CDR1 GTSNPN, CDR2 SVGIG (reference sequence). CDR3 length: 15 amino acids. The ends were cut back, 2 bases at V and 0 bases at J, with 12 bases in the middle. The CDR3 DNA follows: TGTGCCTGGAGTCCCCAGGCCGCTAGCACAGATACGCAGTATTTT. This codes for CAWSPQAASTDTQYF.

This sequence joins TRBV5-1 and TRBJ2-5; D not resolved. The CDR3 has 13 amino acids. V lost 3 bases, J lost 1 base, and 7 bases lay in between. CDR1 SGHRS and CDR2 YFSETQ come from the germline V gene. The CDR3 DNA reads TGCGCCAGCAGCTCGGCGTTCCAAGAGACCCAGTACTTC. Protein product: CASSSAFQETQYF.

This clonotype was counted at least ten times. The chain's CDR3 is CASSLALGGAGELFF. The DNA for the CDR3 is TGTGCCAGCAGCTTAGCCCTCGGCGGGGCCGGGGAGCTGTTTTTT. This sequence joins TRBV7-2 and TRBJ2-2, with a possible D match to TRBD2 (6 bases). CDR3 length equals 15 residues. Germline V gene lookup returns CDR1 SGHTA and CDR2 FQGNSA. With 0 bases removed from V and 6 bases from J, the gap between germline ends came to 11 bases.

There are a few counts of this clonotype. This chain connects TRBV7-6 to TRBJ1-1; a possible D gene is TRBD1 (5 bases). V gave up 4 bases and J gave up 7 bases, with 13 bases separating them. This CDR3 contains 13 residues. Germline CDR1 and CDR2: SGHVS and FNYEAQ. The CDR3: CASSWGGGSEAFF. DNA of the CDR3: TGTGCCAGCAGCTGGGGCGGGGGGAGTGAAGCTTTCTTT.

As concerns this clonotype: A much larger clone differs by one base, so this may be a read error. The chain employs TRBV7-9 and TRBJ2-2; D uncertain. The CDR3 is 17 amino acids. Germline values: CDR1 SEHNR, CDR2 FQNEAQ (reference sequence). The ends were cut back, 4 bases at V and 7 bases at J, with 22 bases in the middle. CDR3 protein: CASSSGLRVGCRGELFF. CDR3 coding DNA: TGTGCCAGCAGCTCGGGCCTCCGCGTGGGTTGTCGCGGGGAGCTGTTTTTT.

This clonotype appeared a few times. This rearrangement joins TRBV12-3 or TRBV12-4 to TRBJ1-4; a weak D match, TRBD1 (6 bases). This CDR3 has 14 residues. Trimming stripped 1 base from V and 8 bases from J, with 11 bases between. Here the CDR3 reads CASSLVRGLEKLFF. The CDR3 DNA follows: TGTGCCAGCAGTTTAGTCCGGGGGCTCGAAAAACTGTTTTTT.

The CDR3 bases are TGTGCCAGCAGTCCCTGGACTAGCGACGTTCAGTACTTC. Translating it yields CASSPWTSDVQYF. The chain recombines TRBV6-1 with TRBJ2-4, with 9 positions matching TRBD2. With V trimmed by 5 bases and J by 11 bases, 7 bases remained unmatched. Germline V CDR1 and CDR2: MNHNS, SASEGT. This CDR3 has 13 residues.

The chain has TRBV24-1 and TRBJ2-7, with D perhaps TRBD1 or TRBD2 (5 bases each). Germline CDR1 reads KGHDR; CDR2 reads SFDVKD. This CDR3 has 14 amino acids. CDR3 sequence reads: CPTVPGASFYEQYV. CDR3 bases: TGTCCCACCGTTCCCGGGGCCAGCTTCTACGAGCAGTACGTC.

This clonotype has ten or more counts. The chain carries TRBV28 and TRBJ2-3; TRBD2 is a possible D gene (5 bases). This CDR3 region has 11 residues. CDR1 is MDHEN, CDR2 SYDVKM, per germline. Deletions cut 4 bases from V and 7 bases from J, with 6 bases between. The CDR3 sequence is CASSWEYTQYF. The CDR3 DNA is TGTGCCAGCAGTTGGGAGTATACGCAGTATTTT.